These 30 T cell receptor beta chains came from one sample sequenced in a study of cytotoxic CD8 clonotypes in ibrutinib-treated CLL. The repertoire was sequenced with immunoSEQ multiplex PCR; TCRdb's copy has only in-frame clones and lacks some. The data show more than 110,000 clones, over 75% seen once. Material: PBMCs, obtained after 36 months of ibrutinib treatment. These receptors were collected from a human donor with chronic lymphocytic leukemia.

The CDR3 DNA follows: TGTGCCAGCAGCTTAGGGGCGGGCGGAGAGCAGTACTTC. It yields the protein CASSLGAGGEQYF. This rearrangement joins TRBV7-8 to TRBJ2-7; D perhaps matches TRBD2 (5 bases). The CDR3 extends over 13 amino acids. Trimming removed 1 base at V and 7 bases at J, with 11 bases between. CDR1 and CDR2 (germline): SGHVS, FQNEAQ.

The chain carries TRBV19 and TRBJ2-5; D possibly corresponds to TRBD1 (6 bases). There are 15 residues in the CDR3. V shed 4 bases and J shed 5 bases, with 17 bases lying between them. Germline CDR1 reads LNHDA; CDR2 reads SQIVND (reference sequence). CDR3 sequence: CASSRARARGETQYF. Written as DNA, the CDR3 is TGTGCCAGTAGTAGGGCTCGGGCAAGGGGGGAGACCCAGTACTTC.

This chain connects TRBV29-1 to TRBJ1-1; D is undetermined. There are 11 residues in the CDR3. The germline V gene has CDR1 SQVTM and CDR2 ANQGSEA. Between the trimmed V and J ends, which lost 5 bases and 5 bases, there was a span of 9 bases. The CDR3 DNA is TGCAGCGTTCTCATGGAAACTGAAGCTTTCTTT. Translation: CSVLMETEAFF. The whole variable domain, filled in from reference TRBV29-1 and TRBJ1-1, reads SAVISQKPSRDICQRGTSLTIQCQVDSQVTMMFWYRQQPGQSLTLIATANQGSEATYESGFVIDKFPISRPNLTFSTLTVSNMSPEDSSIYLCSVLMETEAFFGQGTRLTVV.

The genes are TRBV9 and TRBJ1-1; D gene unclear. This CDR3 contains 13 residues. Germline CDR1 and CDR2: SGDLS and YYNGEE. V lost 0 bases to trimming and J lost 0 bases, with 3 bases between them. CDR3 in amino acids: CASSVAMNTEAFF. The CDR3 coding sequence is TGTGCCAGCAGCGTAGCAATGAACACTGAAGCTTTCTTT. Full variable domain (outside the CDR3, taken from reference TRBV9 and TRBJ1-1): DSGVTQTPKHLITATGQRVTLRCSPRSGDLSVYWYQQSLDQGLQFLIQYYNGEERAKGNILERFSAQQFPDLHSELNLSSLELGDSALYFCASSVAMNTEAFFGQGTRLTVV.

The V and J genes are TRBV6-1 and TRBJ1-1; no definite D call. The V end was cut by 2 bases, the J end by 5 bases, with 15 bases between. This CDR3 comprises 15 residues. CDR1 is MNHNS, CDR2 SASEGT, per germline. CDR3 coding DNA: TGTGCCAGCAGTGAATTTGGCGGGATGGGGACTGAAGCTTTCTTT. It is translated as CASSEFGGMGTEAFF.

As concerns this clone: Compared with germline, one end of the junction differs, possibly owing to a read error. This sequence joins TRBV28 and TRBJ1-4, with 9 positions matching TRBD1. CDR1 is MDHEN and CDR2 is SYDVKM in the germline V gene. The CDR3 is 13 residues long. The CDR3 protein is CASSLFSGDRVSF. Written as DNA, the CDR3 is TGTGCCAGCAGTTTATTTTCGGGGGACAGGGTATCATTT.

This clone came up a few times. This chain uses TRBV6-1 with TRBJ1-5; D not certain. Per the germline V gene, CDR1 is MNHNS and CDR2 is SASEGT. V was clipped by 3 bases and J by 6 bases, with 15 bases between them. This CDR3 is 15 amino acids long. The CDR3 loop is CASSDRGMAGQPQHF. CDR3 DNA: TGTGCCAGCAGTGACCGGGGAATGGCTGGTCAGCCCCAGCATTTT.

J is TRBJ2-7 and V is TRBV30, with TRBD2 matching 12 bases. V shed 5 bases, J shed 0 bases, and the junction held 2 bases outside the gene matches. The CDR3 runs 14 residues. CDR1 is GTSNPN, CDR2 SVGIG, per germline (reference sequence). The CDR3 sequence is CAWGLAGSSYEQYF. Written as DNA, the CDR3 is TGTGCCTGGGGACTAGCGGGAAGCTCCTACGAGCAGTACTTC.

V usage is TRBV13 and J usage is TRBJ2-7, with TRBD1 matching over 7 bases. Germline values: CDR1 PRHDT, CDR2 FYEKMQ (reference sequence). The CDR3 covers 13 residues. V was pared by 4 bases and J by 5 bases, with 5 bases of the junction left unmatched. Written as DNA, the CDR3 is TGTGCCAGCAGCTCAACAGGGGAAGACGAGCAGTACTTC. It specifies CASSSTGEDEQYF.

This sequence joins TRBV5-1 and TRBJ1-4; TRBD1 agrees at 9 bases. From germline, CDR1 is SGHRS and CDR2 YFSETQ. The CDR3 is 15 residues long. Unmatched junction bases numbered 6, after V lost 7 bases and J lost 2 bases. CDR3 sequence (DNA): TGCGCCAGCGGGACAGGGTATTCGACTAATGAAAAACTGTTTTTT. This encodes CASGTGYSTNEKLFF.

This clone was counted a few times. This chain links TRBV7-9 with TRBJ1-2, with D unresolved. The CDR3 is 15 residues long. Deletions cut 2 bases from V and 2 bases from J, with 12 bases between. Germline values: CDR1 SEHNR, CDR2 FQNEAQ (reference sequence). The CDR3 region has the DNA TGTGCCAGCAGCTTAAAGGGAACTAGAAACTATGGCTACACCTTC. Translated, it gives CASSLKGTRNYGYTF.

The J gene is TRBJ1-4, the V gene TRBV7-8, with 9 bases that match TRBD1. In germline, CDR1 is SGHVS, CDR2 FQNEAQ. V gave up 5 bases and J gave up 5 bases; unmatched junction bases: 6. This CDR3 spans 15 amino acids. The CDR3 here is CASSLTTGGNEKLFF. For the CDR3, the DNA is TGTGCCAGCAGCCTAACGACAGGGGGAAATGAAAAACTGTTTTTT. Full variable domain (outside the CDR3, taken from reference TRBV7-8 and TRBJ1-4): GAGVSQSPRYKVAKRGQDVALRCDPISGHVSLFWYQQALGQGPEFLTYFQNEAQLDKSGLPSDRFFAERPEGSVSTLKIQRTQQEDSAVYLCASSLTTGGNEKLFFGSGTQLSVL.

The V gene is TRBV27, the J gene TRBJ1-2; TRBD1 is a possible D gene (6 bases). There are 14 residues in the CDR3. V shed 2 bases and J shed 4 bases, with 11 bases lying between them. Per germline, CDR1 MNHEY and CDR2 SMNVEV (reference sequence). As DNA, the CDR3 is TGTGCCAGCAGTTTAGGGGGGGGCGTCTATGGCTACACCTTC. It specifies CASSLGGGVYGYTF.

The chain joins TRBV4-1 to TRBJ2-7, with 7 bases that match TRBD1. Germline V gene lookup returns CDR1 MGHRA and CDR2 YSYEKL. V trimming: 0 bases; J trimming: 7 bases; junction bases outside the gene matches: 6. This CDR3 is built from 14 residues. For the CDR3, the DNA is TGCGCCAGCAGCCAAGATGAGGGGGCGCGTGAGCAGTACTTC. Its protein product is CASSQDEGAREQYF.

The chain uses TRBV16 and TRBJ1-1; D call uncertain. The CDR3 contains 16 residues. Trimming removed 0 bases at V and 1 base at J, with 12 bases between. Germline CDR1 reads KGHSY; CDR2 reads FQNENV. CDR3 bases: TGTGCCAGCAGCCAATCGTCTAGGACGGGGAACACTGAAGCTTTCTTT. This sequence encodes CASSQSSRTGNTEAFF.

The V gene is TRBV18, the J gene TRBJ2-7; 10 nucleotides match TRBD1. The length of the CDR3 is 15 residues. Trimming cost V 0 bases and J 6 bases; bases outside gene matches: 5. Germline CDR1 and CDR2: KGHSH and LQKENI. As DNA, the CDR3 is TGTGCCAGCTCACCACCGGGACAGGGGAGGGTCGAGCAGTACTTC. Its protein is CASSPPGQGRVEQYF.

The CDR3 sequence: CASSQQTGNNYGGGYTF. In DNA form, the CDR3 reads TGTGCCAGCAGCCAACAGACAGGGAATAACTATGGTGGTGGCTACACCTTC. The V gene is TRBV4-2, the J gene TRBJ1-2; 7 positions agree with TRBD1. This CDR3 region has 17 residues. Germline V gives CDR1 LGHNA, CDR2 YNFKEQ. V trimming: 2 bases; J trimming: 7 bases; junction bases outside the gene matches: 16.

The CDR3 reads CASSTSGTAFSPSYGYTF. The CDR3 DNA is TGTGCCAGTAGTACCTCCGGGACCGCGTTCTCCCCTAGCTATGGCTACACCTTC. This sequence joins TRBV19 and TRBJ1-2; D might be TRBD1 (5 bases). The germline V gene has CDR1 LNHDA and CDR2 SQIVND (reference sequence). The CDR3 sequence is 18 residues long. The V end was cut by 4 bases, the J end by 4 bases, with 25 bases between. The variable domain in full, completed from reference TRBV19 and TRBJ1-2, reads DGGITQSPKYLFRKEGQNVTLSCEQNLNHDAMYWYRQDPGQGLRLIYYSQIVNDFQKGDIAEGYSVSREKKESFPLTVTSAQKNPTAFYLCASSTSGTAFSPSYGYTFGSGTRLTVV.

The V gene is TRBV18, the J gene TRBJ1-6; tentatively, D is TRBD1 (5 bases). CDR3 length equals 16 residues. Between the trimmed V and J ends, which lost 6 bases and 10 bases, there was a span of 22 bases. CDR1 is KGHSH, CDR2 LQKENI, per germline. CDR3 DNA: TGTGCCAGCTCCCGGGGAACCAAGAGGGGTTACTCACCCCTCCACTTT. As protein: CASSRGTKRGYSPLHF.

The CDR3, as DNA: TGTGCCAGCTCACCACAGGAAATCTCCGGGGAGCTGTTTTTT. Translating gives CASSPQEISGELFF. J is TRBJ2-2 and V is TRBV18; D remains unclear. The CDR3 has 14 amino acids. CDR1 KGHSH and CDR2 LQKENI come from the germline V gene. V shed 1 base and J shed 6 bases, with 9 bases lying between them.

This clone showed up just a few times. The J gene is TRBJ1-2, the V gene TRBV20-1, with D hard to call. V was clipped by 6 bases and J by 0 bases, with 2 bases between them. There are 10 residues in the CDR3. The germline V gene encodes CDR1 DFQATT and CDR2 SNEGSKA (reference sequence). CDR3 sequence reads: CSAANYGYTF. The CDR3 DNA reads TGCAGTGCCGCTAACTATGGCTACACCTTC.

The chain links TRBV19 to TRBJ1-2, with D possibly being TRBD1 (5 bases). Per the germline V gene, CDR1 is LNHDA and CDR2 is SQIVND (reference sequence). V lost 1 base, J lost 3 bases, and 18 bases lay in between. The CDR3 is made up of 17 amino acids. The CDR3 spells CASSIAGGAATYYGYTF. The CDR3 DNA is TGTGCCAGTAGTATAGCCGGGGGAGCCGCCACGTACTATGGCTACACCTTC.

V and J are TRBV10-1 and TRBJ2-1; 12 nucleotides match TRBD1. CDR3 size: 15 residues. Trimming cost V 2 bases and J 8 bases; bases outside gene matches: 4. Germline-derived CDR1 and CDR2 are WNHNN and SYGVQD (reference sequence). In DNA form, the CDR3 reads TGCGCCAGCAGTGAGCGGGGACAGGGGGCGGATGAGCAGTTCTTC. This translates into CASSERGQGADEQFF.

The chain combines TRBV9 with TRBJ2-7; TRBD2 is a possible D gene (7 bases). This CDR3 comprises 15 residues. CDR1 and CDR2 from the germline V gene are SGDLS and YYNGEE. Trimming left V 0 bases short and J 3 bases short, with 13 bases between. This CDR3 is CASSVVPGGFYEQYF. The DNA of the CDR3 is TGTGCCAGCAGCGTAGTTCCGGGGGGCTTCTACGAGCAGTACTTC.

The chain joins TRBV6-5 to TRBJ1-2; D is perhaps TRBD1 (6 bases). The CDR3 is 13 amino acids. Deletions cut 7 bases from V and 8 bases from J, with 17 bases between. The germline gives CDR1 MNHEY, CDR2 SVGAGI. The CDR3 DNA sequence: TGTGCCAGCATCTCAGGGGCCCTCGGAGGCTACACCTTC. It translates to CASISGALGGYTF.

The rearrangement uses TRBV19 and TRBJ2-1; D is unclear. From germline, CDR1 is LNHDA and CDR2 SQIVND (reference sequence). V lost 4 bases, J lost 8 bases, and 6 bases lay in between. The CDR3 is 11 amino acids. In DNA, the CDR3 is TGTGCCAGTAGTAAGGGCCATGAGCAGTTCTTC. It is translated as CASSKGHEQFF. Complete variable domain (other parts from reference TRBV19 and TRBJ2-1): DGGITQSPKYLFRKEGQNVTLSCEQNLNHDAMYWYRQDPGQGLRLIYYSQIVNDFQKGDIAEGYSVSREKKESFPLTVTSAQKNPTAFYLCASSKGHEQFFGPGTRLTVL.

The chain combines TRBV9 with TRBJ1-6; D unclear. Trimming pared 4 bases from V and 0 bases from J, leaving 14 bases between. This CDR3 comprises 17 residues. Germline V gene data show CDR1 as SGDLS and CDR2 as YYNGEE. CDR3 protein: CASSPSWFSSYNSPLHF. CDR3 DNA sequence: TGTGCCAGCAGCCCCTCTTGGTTCAGCTCCTATAATTCACCCCTCCACTTT.

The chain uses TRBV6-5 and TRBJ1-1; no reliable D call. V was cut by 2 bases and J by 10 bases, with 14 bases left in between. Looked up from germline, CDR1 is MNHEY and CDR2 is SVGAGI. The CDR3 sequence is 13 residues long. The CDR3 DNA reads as TGTGCCAGCAGTTACGTGGCGGTCGGCGGAGCTTTCTTT. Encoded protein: CASSYVAVGGAFF.

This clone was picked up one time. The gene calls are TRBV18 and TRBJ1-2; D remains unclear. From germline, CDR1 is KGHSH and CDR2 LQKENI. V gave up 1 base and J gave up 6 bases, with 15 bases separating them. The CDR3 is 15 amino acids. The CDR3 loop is CASSPQTFNRDGYTF. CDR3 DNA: TGTGCCAGCTCACCACAAACATTCAATCGTGATGGCTACACCTTC.

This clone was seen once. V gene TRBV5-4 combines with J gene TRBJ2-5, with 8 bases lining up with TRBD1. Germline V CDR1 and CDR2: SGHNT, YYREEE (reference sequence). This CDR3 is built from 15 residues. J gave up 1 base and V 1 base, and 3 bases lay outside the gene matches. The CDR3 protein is CASSLLGQGQETQYF. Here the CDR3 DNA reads TGTGCCAGCAGCTTGCTTGGACAGGGCCAAGAGACCCAGTACTTC.